This TCR beta chain was observed in a study of T cells in Graves' hyperthyroidism and ophthalmopathy. Amplified TCR beta CDR3 regions derived from RNA transcripts. When the TCR CDR3 underwent first-round RT-PCR, the HTBI primer set was used. TCRdb re-called the multiplex PCR reads through MiXCR, storing one row per CDR3 protein. Of roughly 96,000 distinct CDR3 sequences listed, over 50% are singletons. The germline V gene has CDR1 SGHNT and CDR2 YYREEE (reference sequence). This CDR3 comprises 15 residues. As for this clonotype: The junction departs from germline at one end; a sequencing error may be responsible.

V gene TRBV5-4 combines with J gene TRBJ2-7; weak D call: TRBD1 (6 bases). The sequenced sample consisted of blood. This receptor was identified in a woman in her thirties or forties with Graves' hyperthyroidism. The CDR3 DNA reads TGCGCCAGCAGCCAGGGACAACCCGGGGATTACGAGCAGTACTTC. Translated: CASSQGQPGDYEQYF.